A single sample gave rise to the 14 T cell receptor beta chains below, sequenced in a study of blood T cell repertoires in COVID-19. Here immunoSEQ multiplex PCR was the method, and the copy in TCRdb shows in-frame clones only, minus some. Altogether 250,000 to 300,000 clones are present, approximately 91% being singletons, with the ten largest covering around 2%. The sample taken for sequencing was peripheral blood. These receptors were collected from a woman aged 25 to 39 with COVID-19, enrolled during active disease.

The rearrangement links TRBV6-5 to TRBJ2-3; D is undetermined. The CDR3 runs 11 residues. Germline V CDR1 and CDR2: MNHEY, SVGAGI. V was clipped by 7 bases and J by 6 bases, with 8 bases between them. CDR3 sequence: CASTYTDTQYF. The DNA for the CDR3 is TGTGCCAGCACATACACGGATACGCAGTATTTT.

This clone was recorded a few times. The chain joins TRBV5-5 to TRBJ1-6; no clear D. The CDR3 contains 15 residues. The V end lost 4 bases, the J end lost 9 bases, and 17 bases lay between the germline ends. CDR1 and CDR2 (germline): SGHKS, YYEKEE (reference sequence). CDR3 region: CASSTLMSESSPLHF. Written as DNA, the CDR3 is TGTGCCAGCAGCACTCTTATGTCCGAGAGTTCACCCCTCCACTTT.

This clone was seen once. V is TRBV7-9 and J is TRBJ2-5; 7 bases map to TRBD2. The CDR3 contains 13 residues. Germline CDR1 and CDR2: SEHNR and FQNEAQ (reference sequence). V was pared by 5 bases and J by 5 bases, with 5 bases of the junction left unmatched. Here the CDR3 reads CASSRSGGETQYF. In DNA form, the CDR3 reads TGTGCCAGCAGCCGCTCGGGAGGCGAGACCCAGTACTTC. Filled out from reference TRBV7-9 and TRBJ2-5, the complete variable domain reads DTGVSQNPRHKITKRGQNVTFRCDPISEHNRLYWYRQTLGQGPEFLTYFQNEAQLEKSRLLSDRFSAERPKGSFSTLEIQRTEQGDSAMYLCASSRSGGETQYFGPGTRLLVL.

The chain employs TRBV27 and TRBJ1-1, with TRBD1 matching over 8 bases. J was trimmed by 3 bases and V by 5 bases; bases with no gene match: 8. The CDR3 is 15 amino acids. Germline V CDR1 and CDR2: MNHEY, SMNVEV (reference sequence). In DNA form, the CDR3 reads TGTGCCAGCAGTCCTTACAGGGGGAGGGACACTGAAGCTTTCTTT. The encoded protein is CASSPYRGRDTEAFF.

The J gene is TRBJ1-2, the V gene TRBV11-2; the D gene is possibly TRBD1 (5 bases). Between the trimmed V and J ends, which lost 0 bases and 4 bases, there was a span of 12 bases. Germline loops: CDR1 SGHAT, CDR2 FQNNGV. The CDR3 covers 15 residues. CDR3 sequence reads: CASSLDSIGGYGYTF. The CDR3 nucleotides are TGTGCCAGCAGCTTAGATTCAATCGGGGGCTATGGCTACACCTTC.

The V gene is TRBV6-5, the J gene TRBJ2-3; 8 nucleotides line up with TRBD1. This CDR3 is 15 amino acids long. The V gene end was trimmed by 2 bases and the J gene end by 2 bases; junction bases not matched to a gene: 3. Per the germline V gene, CDR1 is MNHEY and CDR2 is SVGAGI. In DNA, the CDR3 is TGTGCCAGCAGTTACCGGACAGGGCTCACAGATACGCAGTATTTT. Translating it yields CASSYRTGLTDTQYF.

This chain joins TRBV7-2 and TRBJ2-7; D not certain. Per germline, CDR1 SGHTA and CDR2 FQGNSA. The length of the CDR3 is 15 residues. Trimming removed 1 base from V and 1 base from J, with 11 bases in between. CDR3 region: CASSLVFGGSYEQYF. In DNA, the CDR3 is TGTGCCAGCAGCTTAGTGTTCGGCGGTTCCTACGAGCAGTACTTC.

The chain uses TRBV10-3 and TRBJ1-1; 8 nucleotides match TRBD1. The trim removed 6 bases at V and 1 base at J, leaving 1 base unmatched. The CDR3 is 13 amino acids. Germline V gene sequence: CDR1 ENHRY, CDR2 SYGVKD. DNA of the CDR3: TGTGCCATCAGGGACAGGGCGAACACTGAAGCTTTCTTT. Residues: CAIRDRANTEAFF.

The rearrangement links TRBV28 to TRBJ1-2, with D possibly matching TRBD1 (6 bases). The germline V gene has CDR1 MDHEN and CDR2 SYDVKM. The CDR3 runs 14 residues. The V end lost 6 bases, the J end lost 8 bases, and 19 bases lay between the germline ends. In DNA, the CDR3 is TGTGCCAGCAGCACACCATCCCGGACAGAAGGCTACACCTTC. Protein product: CASSTPSRTEGYTF.

V is TRBV28 and J is TRBJ1-1; 9 bases are a match to TRBD1. The germline gives CDR1 MDHEN, CDR2 SYDVKM. The V segment lost 5 bases and the J segment 5 bases; nucleotides outside the gene matches: 6. This CDR3 is 14 amino acids long. The CDR3 DNA is TGTGCCAGCAGTGGGGACAGGGAGTGGACTGAAGCTTTCTTT. It encodes CASSGDREWTEAFF.

This chain uses TRBV13 with TRBJ2-7, with 8 bases lining up with TRBD2. Germline V gives CDR1 PRHDT, CDR2 FYEKMQ (reference sequence). V trimming: 4 bases; J trimming: 2 bases; junction bases outside the gene matches: 7. This CDR3 comprises 15 residues. The CDR3 is CASSYRLAPTYEQYF. DNA for the CDR3: TGTGCCAGCAGCTATCGACTAGCGCCAACCTACGAGCAGTACTTC.

The chain couples TRBV19 to TRBJ1-3; D is possibly TRBD1 (6 bases). Germline V gene sequence: CDR1 LNHDA, CDR2 SQIVND (reference sequence). Trimming left V 3 bases short and J 3 bases short, with 18 bases between. The length of the CDR3 is 17 residues. The CDR3 spells CASSIQGRGINGNTIYF. CDR3 sequence (DNA): TGTGCCAGTAGTATCCAGGGGAGAGGAATCAATGGAAACACCATATATTTT.

The sample holds a few counts of this clone. The V and J genes are TRBV7-2 and TRBJ1-5; D call uncertain. V lost 5 bases, J lost 3 bases, and 14 bases lay in between. Germline assignment: CDR1 SGHTA and CDR2 FQGNSA. The CDR3 is made up of 15 amino acids. The CDR3 nucleotides are TGTGCCAGCAGCCCGCGGGTCCGTCCCAATCAGCCCCAGCATTTT. Translation gives CASSPRVRPNQPQHF.

This clone was counted once. The rearrangement joins TRBV2 to TRBJ2-5; perhaps TRBD1 as D (6 bases). CDR1 and CDR2 (germline): SNHLY, FYNNEI. This CDR3 contains 13 residues. The germline V and J ends were trimmed by 8 bases and 0 bases, with 10 bases remaining between them. CDR3: CASGQMYQETQYF. The CDR3 nucleotides read TGTGCCAGCGGACAGATGTACCAAGAGACCCAGTACTTC.